This TCR beta chain was profiled in a study of shared clonotypes between healthy human individuals. The CDR3 is 15 amino acids. V dropped 7 bases and J dropped 1 base, with 11 bases sitting between them. Germline assignment: CDR1 MNHEY and CDR2 SVGAGI. Study results and caveats: Among four donors, approximately 5.4% of naive CD4 clonotypes were found in common. Relative to clonotypes present in all four donors, those not shared had lower generation probabilities.

Clones were read by immunoSEQ multiplex PCR, and TCRdb kept only the in-frame ones, dropping some. The sample records about 1.1 million clones, roughly 74% being singletons. This clone was seen only once. Its antigen is not known. The clonotype was recovered from a man younger than 35 in good health. Some clones in this sample may be carry-over from other donors' samples. The sample taken for sequencing was memory CD4+ T cells from PBMCs. Subset: CD45RA-negative fraction. The rearrangement joins TRBV6-5 to TRBJ2-6, with D tentatively TRBD1 or TRBD2 (5 bases each). In nucleotides, the CDR3 is TGTGCCAGCACGGGGCCCAAGTCTGGGGCCAACGTCCTGACTTTC. Its protein is CASTGPKSGANVLTF.